This T cell receptor (beta chain) comes out of a study of Graves' ophthalmopathy and Graves' hyperthyroidism. Study-level information: Specimen type is peripheral blood, obtained at initial diagnosis before any treatment.

Moderately to severely active ophthalmopathy under 3 months, CAS at least 3, NOSPECS at least 4. Excluded: other autoimmune disease, uncontrolled infection, pregnancy or lactation. Clinical symptoms, serum thyroxine, TRAb, thyroid ultrasound and orbital computed tomography were relied on for diagnosis. Amplification of the TCR beta CDR3 regions used RNA transcripts (as template). HTBI-primed RT-PCR formed the first round, and a multiplex PCR formed the second. TCRdb recomputed calls from the multiplex PCR reads with MiXCR, one row per CDR3 protein. The table lists some 750,000 distinct CDR3 sequences, approximately 40% of them singletons. The receptor was isolated from an adult man with Graves' ophthalmopathy. Sample: peripheral blood.

Written as DNA, the CDR3 is TGTGCCAGCAGCCGGACAGATTTTAACGGAAACACCATATATTTT. Protein product: CASSRTDFNGNTIYF. This chain joins TRBV7-2 and TRBJ1-3, with a tentative D call TRBD1 (6 bases). This CDR3 region has 15 residues. Germline CDR1 SGHTA, CDR2 FQGNSA. Trimming took 5 bases from V and 4 from J, leaving 15 bases between them. The full variable domain, with the rest looked up from reference TRBV7-2 and TRBJ1-3, is GAGVSQSPSNKVTEKGKDVELRCDPISGHTALYWYRQSLGQGLEFLIYFQGNSAPDKSGLPSDRFSAERTGGSVSTLTIQRTQQEDSAVYLCASSRTDFNGNTIYFGEGSWLTVV.